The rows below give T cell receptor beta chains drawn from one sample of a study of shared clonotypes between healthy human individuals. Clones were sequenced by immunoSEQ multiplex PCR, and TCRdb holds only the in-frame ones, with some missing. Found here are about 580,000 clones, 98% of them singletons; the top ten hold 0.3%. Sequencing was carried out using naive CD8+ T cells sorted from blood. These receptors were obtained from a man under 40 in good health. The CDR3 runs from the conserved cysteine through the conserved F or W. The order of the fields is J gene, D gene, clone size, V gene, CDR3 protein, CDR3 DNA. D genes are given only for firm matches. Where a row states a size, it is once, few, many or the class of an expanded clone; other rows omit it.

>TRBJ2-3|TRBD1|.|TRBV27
CASSLWTGGVTDTQYF
TGTGCCAGCAGTCTGTGGACAGGGGGCGTGACAGATACGCAGTATTTT
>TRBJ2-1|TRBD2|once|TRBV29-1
CSVGLAGVNEQFF
TGCAGCGTAGGACTAGCGGGAGTTAATGAGCAGTTCTTC
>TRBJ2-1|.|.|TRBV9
CASSPRLLGREQFF
TGTGCCAGCAGCCCCCGACTGCTAGGGCGTGAGCAGTTCTTC
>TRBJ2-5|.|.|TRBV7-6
CASSLEEGTLVKTQYF
TGTGCCAGCAGCTTAGAAGAGGGGACCTTAGTCAAGACCCAGTACTTC
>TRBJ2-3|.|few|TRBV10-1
CASSEYEDTDTQYF
TGCGCCAGCAGTGAGTATGAAGACACAGATACGCAGTATTTT
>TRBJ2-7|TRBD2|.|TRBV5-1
CASSPGTSWYEQYF
TGCGCCAGCAGCCCCGGGACTAGTTGGTACGAGCAGTACTTC
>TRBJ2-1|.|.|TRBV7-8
CASSSDRNEQFF
TGTGCCAGCAGCTCCGACCGGAATGAGCAGTTCTTC
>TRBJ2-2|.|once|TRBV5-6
CASSWGTANTGELFF
TGTGCCAGCAGCTGGGGGACGGCGAACACCGGGGAGCTGTTTTTT
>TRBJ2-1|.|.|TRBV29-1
CSVELIGTSNLYNEQFF
TGCAGCGTTGAGTTGATCGGGACTTCCAATCTTTACAATGAGCAGTTCTTC
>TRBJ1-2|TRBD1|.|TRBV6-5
CASSFEGQPFWGYTF
TGTGCCAGCAGCTTCGAGGGACAGCCTTTTTGGGGCTACACCTTC
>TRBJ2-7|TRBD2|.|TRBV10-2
CASGRTSGRGGPYF
TGCGCCAGCGGAAGGACTAGCGGGAGGGGCGGGCCGTACTTC
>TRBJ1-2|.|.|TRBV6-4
CASSDIFSPRGHESGYTF
TGTGCCAGCAGTGACATCTTCTCGCCTCGCGGGCACGAGTCTGGCTACACCTTC
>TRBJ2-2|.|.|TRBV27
CASSSTSTGHEAGELFF
TGTGCCAGCAGTTCTACGTCAACAGGGCATGAGGCCGGGGAGCTGTTTTTT
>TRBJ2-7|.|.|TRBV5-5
CASSPPSSYEQYF
TGTGCCAGCAGCCCGCCTAGCTCCTACGAGCAGTACTTC
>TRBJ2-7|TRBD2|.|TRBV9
CASSPRTSGISYEQYF
TGTGCCAGCAGCCCCCGGACTAGCGGGATCTCCTACGAGCAGTACTTC
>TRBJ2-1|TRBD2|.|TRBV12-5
CASGPGGPREQFF
TGTGCTAGTGGCCCGGGAGGGCCTCGGGAGCAGTTCTTC
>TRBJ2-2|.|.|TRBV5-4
CASSLILSGELFF
TGTGCCAGCAGCTTGATTTTATCAGGGGAGCTGTTTTTT
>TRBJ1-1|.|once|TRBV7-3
CASSFDGGNTEAFF
TGTGCCAGCAGCTTCGACGGCGGGAACACTGAAGCTTTCTTT
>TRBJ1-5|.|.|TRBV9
CASSVGTGNQPQHF
TGTGCCAGCAGCGTAGGAACGGGAAATCAGCCCCAGCATTTT
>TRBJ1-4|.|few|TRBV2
CASSEAGDEKLFF
TGTGCCAGCAGTGAGGCAGGGGATGAAAAACTGTTTTTT
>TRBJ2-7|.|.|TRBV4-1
CASSQDFHEQYF
TGCGCCAGCAGCCAGGATTTCCACGAGCAGTACTTC
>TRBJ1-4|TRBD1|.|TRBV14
CASSQERGQGGEKLFF
TGTGCCAGCAGCCAAGAACGAGGACAGGGGGGTGAAAAACTGTTTTTT
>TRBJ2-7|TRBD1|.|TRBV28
CASSRDRGPYEQYF
TGTGCCAGCAGTCGGGACAGGGGACCCTACGAGCAGTACTTC
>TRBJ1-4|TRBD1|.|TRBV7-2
CASSFDRALNEKLFF
TGTGCCAGCAGCTTTGACAGGGCCCTTAATGAAAAACTGTTTTTT
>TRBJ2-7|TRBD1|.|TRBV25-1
CASSQATGQGKHEQYF
TGTGCCAGCAGTCAGGCCACGGGACAGGGGAAACACGAGCAGTACTTC
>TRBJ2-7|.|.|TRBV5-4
CASSLGKREQYF
TGTGCCAGCAGCTTGGGGAAGCGCGAGCAGTACTTC